These 7 T cell receptor beta chains originate from one sample sequenced in a study of shared clonotypes between healthy human individuals. Clones were read by immunoSEQ multiplex PCR, and TCRdb kept only the in-frame ones, dropping some. The repertoire includes millions of clones, approximately 94% of them detected once, and 0.13% to 0.15% sits in the top ten. The sample comprised naive CD4+ T cells sorted from blood. The subset here: CD45RA+ positively selected. The origin of the receptors is a man between 18 and 35 years old in good health.

This clone has just one count. The rearrangement joins TRBV7-2 to TRBJ2-1; 14 positions agree with TRBD2. Germline V lookup: CDR1 SGHTA, CDR2 FQGNSA. The V segment lost 6 bases and the J segment 0 bases; nucleotides outside the gene matches: 4. CDR3 length: 17 amino acids. The CDR3 reads CASRGTSGGSSYNEQFF. The CDR3 nucleotides read TGTGCCAGCAGGGGGACTAGCGGGGGAAGCTCCTACAATGAGCAGTTCTTC.

The gene calls are TRBV6-6 and TRBJ2-7, with 12 bases aligning to TRBD2. The V gene's germline CDR1 is MNHNY and CDR2 SVGAGI (reference sequence). Trimming removed 2 bases from V and 3 bases from J; junction bases left unmatched: 2. CDR3 length equals 15 residues. The CDR3 protein is CASSYPGLAGYEQYF. CDR3 nucleotide sequence: TGTGCCAGCAGTTACCCGGGACTAGCGGGCTACGAGCAGTACTTC.

The V gene is TRBV5-4, the J gene TRBJ2-5; 8 bases match TRBD2. The J call is doubtful: the DNA matches TRBJ2-7 better. From germline, CDR1 is SGHNT and CDR2 YYREEE (reference sequence). The CDR3 runs to 12 residues. CDR3 nucleotide sequence: TGTGCCAGCAGCTTGCGGGGGGGCGAGCAGTACTTC. Translating gives CASSLRGGEQYF.

The chain employs TRBV18 and TRBJ2-5; 7 bases align to TRBD1. CDR1 KGHSH and CDR2 LQKENI come from the germline V gene. V trimming: 3 bases; J trimming: 3 bases; junction bases outside the gene matches: 10. The CDR3 is 16 amino acids. The CDR3 sequence: CASSPPVGTAKETQYF. Here the CDR3 DNA reads TGTGCCAGCTCACCCCCAGTAGGGACAGCCAAAGAGACCCAGTACTTC. Drawing the rest from reference TRBV18 and TRBJ2-5, the complete variable domain is NAGVMQNPRHLVRRRGQEARLRCSPMKGHSHVYWYRQLPEEGLKFMVYLQKENIIDESGMPKERFSAEFPKEGPSILRIQQVVRGDSAAYFCASSPPVGTAKETQYFGPGTRLLVL.

This clone was picked up one time. This chain uses TRBV5-4 with TRBJ2-1; TRBD2 matches at 7 bases. CDR1 is SGHNT, CDR2 YYREEE, per germline (reference sequence). Germline trimming cut 0 bases from V and 6 bases from J; bases unmatched to any gene: 9. The CDR3 consists of 16 residues. CDR3 residues: CASSLDRREPRNEQFF. The CDR3, as DNA: TGTGCCAGCAGCTTGGATAGGCGGGAGCCCCGCAATGAGCAGTTCTTC. Variable domain in full (rest from reference TRBV5-4 and TRBJ2-1): ETGVTQSPTHLIKTRGQQVTLRCSSQSGHNTVSWYQQALGQGPQFIFQYYREEENGRGNFPPRFSGLQFPNYSSELNVNALELDDSALYLCASSLDRREPRNEQFFGPGTRLTVL.

The V and J genes are TRBV7-2 and TRBJ2-7, with 10 positions matching TRBD2. The junction had 5 bases not matched to a gene; V was cut back by 3 bases and J by 0 bases. This CDR3 has 16 residues. Germline CDR1 SGHTA, CDR2 FQGNSA. In DNA form, the CDR3 reads TGTGCCAGCAGCTTTCATAGCGGGGGGATCTCCTACGAGCAGTACTTC. The encoded protein is CASSFHSGGISYEQYF. Complete variable domain (other parts from reference TRBV7-2 and TRBJ2-7): GAGVSQSPSNKVTEKGKDVELRCDPISGHTALYWYRQSLGQGLEFLIYFQGNSAPDKSGLPSDRFSAERTGGSVSTLTIQRTQQEDSAVYLCASSFHSGGISYEQYFGPGTRLTVT.

This clone came up once. The V and J genes are TRBV29-1 and TRBJ2-2; 11 nucleotides match TRBD1. V was clipped by 6 bases and J by 5 bases; unmatched bases: 5. CDR1 is SQVTM, CDR2 ANQGSEA, per germline. The CDR3 is 14 residues long. The CDR3 here is CSVDRGRQTGELFF. In DNA, the CDR3 is TGCAGCGTGGACAGGGGGCGTCAAACCGGGGAGCTGTTTTTT.